The 3 T cell receptor beta chains given below trace back to one sample, sequenced in a study of T cells after posttransplantation cyclophosphamide. Profiled with immunoSEQ multiplex PCR; TCRdb holds only in-frame clones, not every one. Listed here are 45,000 to 55,000 clones without any singletons, the top ten holding 2.2%. Material: PBMCs. These receptors originate from a man aged 40-49 years in good health, CMV-negative, and a related stem cell transplant donor.

Many counts were recorded for this clone. Additional DNA sequences in this sample encode the identical CDR3. The V and J genes are TRBV9 and TRBJ2-2; tentatively, D is TRBD1 (6 bases). Per germline, CDR1 SGDLS and CDR2 YYNGEE. The CDR3 extends over 15 amino acids. The V gene lost 4 bases and the J gene lost 0 bases, with 10 bases spanning the gap. CDR3 DNA sequence: TGTGCCAGCAGCCCCCCAGGGGCGAACACCGGGGAGCTGTTTTTT. This sequence encodes CASSPPGANTGELFF.

This clone was observed many times. The chain uses TRBV5-4 and TRBJ1-2, with 7 nucleotides matching TRBD1. Germline V CDR1 and CDR2: SGHNT, YYREEE (reference sequence). The CDR3 extends over 13 amino acids. Germline trimming cut 0 bases from V and 7 bases from J; bases unmatched to any gene: 3. The CDR3 spells CASSLGQGAGYTF. CDR3 nucleotides: TGTGCCAGCAGCTTGGGACAGGGTGCTGGCTACACCTTC.

This clone was seen ten or more times. The chain employs TRBV6-6 and TRBJ1-1, with D possibly TRBD1 on 6 matching bases. CDR1 and CDR2 from the germline V gene are MNHNY and SVGAGI (reference sequence). This CDR3 has 14 amino acids. V shed 6 bases and J shed 5 bases, with 16 bases lying between them. The CDR3 region is CASRWTDQGTEAFF. In DNA, the CDR3 is TGTGCCAGCAGGTGGACTGATCAGGGGACTGAAGCTTTCTTT.